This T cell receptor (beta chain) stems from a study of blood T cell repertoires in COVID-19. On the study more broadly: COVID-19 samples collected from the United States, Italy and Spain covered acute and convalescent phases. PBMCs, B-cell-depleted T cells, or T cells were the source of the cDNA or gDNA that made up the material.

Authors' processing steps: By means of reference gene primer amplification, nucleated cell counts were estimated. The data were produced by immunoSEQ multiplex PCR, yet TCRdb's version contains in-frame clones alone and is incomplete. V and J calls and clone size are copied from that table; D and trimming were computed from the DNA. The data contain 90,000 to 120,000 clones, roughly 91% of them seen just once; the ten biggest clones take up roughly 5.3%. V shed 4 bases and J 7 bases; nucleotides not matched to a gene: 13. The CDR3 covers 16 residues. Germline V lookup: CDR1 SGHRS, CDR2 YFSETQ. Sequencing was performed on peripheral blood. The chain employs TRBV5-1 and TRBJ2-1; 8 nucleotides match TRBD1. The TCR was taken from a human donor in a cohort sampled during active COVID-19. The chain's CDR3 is CASSHGQGGFLNEQFF. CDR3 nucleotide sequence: TGCGCCAGCAGCCACGGACAGGGTGGATTCTTGAATGAGCAGTTCTTC.